A selection of T cell receptor beta chains follows, all from one sample in a study of blood T cell repertoires in COVID-19. TCRdb's copy holds only in-frame clones and misses some; the assay was immunoSEQ multiplex PCR. The sample includes about 200,000 clones, 86% of them seen just once. The sequenced material came from peripheral blood. These receptor sequences come from a woman aged 45-60 years with COVID-19, enrolled during active disease. Each CDR3 is given without its conserved first and last residue. The order of the fields is J gene, D gene, clone size, V gene, CDR3 protein. The D gene is left open where the match is weak. For some rows the clone size is stated as once, few or many, or as a class when expanded; others skip it.

j_call: TRBJ2-7; d_call: TRBD1; clone_size: once; v_call: TRBV6-6; cdr3_aa: ASSPASWGTGGYERY
j_call: TRBJ1-5; d_call: -; clone_size: few; v_call: TRBV5-8; cdr3_aa: ASSFGSARNQPQH
j_call: TRBJ1-2; d_call: TRBD1; clone_size: -; v_call: TRBV5-1; cdr3_aa: ASSYDRANYGYT
j_call: TRBJ1-2; d_call: TRBD1; clone_size: -; v_call: TRBV23-1; cdr3_aa: ASSQSGQGAANYGYT
j_call: TRBJ2-3; d_call: TRBD2; clone_size: -; v_call: TRBV24-1; cdr3_aa: ATSDTAGVAASTDTQY
j_call: TRBJ1-1; d_call: TRBD1; clone_size: -; v_call: TRBV15; cdr3_aa: ATSSGDRNTEAF
j_call: TRBJ1-5; d_call: TRBD1; clone_size: many; v_call: TRBV15; cdr3_aa: ATSRTDRGSNQPQH
j_call: TRBJ1-1; d_call: TRBD1; clone_size: -; v_call: TRBV5-6; cdr3_aa: ASSLQGGTEAF
j_call: TRBJ2-3; d_call: TRBD2; clone_size: -; v_call: TRBV7-2; cdr3_aa: ASSSGGGIGIGTDTQY
j_call: TRBJ2-3; d_call: TRBD2; clone_size: once; v_call: TRBV5-6; cdr3_aa: ASSPRGGHTDTQY
j_call: TRBJ1-1; d_call: TRBD1; clone_size: -; v_call: TRBV28; cdr3_aa: ASSPLVTGLNTEAF
j_call: TRBJ2-7; d_call: TRBD1; clone_size: -; v_call: TRBV4-1; cdr3_aa: ASSLPGQGTYEQY
j_call: TRBJ1-4; d_call: -; clone_size: -; v_call: TRBV5-1; cdr3_aa: ASSPGWGANEKLF
j_call: TRBJ2-7; d_call: TRBD1; clone_size: once; v_call: TRBV11-3; cdr3_aa: ASSLGTGIFDEQY
j_call: TRBJ1-1; d_call: -; clone_size: -; v_call: TRBV11-3; cdr3_aa: ASSRGTEAF